This TCR beta chain is from a study of control samples from healthy donors and cancer patients (dated by TCRdb to 2020 to 2022). The CDR3 runs 15 residues from the cysteine to the phenylalanine. Only CDR3 DNA remains: 45 bases, in frame from the first base. The germline V gene encodes CDR1 MNHEY and CDR2 SVGEGT. The germline V and J ends show losses of 4 bases and 2 bases respectively, and no gene match explains 4 bases of the junction. Library method: the immunoSEQ multiplex PCR assay. TCRdb carries this immuneACCESS record with in-frame sequences only. Its versions omit some clonotypes, under half of them owing to an unresolved V gene in the studies checked, with the rest unexplained. The sample yields 11,000 to 15,000 clones; 70% to 85% were counted once. The top ten clones comprise over 15% of the sample. Points on this clone: Its antigen remains unidentified. No base-level quality is on record; no much larger clone is a single base apart.

Sequencing was performed on formalin-fixed, paraffin-embedded tissue. The receptor's source is a female donor with lung cancer. The rearranged chain carries TRBV6-2 or TRBV6-3 and TRBJ2-7; 11 junctional bases match TRBD1. The sequenced DNA: TGTGCCAGCAGTTCGCCGGGACAGGGGGCCTACGAGCAGTACTTC. Its protein is CASSSPGQGAYEQYF.